The 3 T cell receptor beta chains presented below share a single source sample, sequenced in a study of blood T cell repertoires in COVID-19 (dated by TCRdb to about 2020). The receptor library was made with the immunoSEQ multiplex PCR assay. As stored in TCRdb, this immuneACCESS dataset retains in-frame rearrangements with V and J assigned. A fraction of the clones does not appear; measured against another copy, unresolved V genes explain less than half of the discrepancy, and the remainder lacks a known reason. Recorded for this sample are 180,000 or so clones; around 86% of them occurred a single time. Clones ranked in the top ten supply around 8.6% of the sample. Sequencing was performed on PBMCs or T cells enriched from blood (not recorded which). These receptors were taken from a woman in her 30s who had recovered from COVID-19.

This chain joins TRBV5-8 and TRBJ1-5; D may be TRBD1 (5 bases). Germline CDR1 reads SGHTS; CDR2 reads YDEGEE. Trimming took 0 bases from V and 6 from J, leaving 7 bases between them. The CDR3 loop spans 13 amino acids. CDR3 sequence: CASSLAGVQPQHF. Written as DNA, the CDR3 is TGTGCCAGCAGCTTGGCGGGGGTTCAGCCCCAGCATTTT.

This clone has just one count. CDR3 residues: CASSPGGGGGDTEAFF. The CDR3, as DNA: TGTGCCAGCAGCCCGGGGGGAGGTGGAGGGGACACTGAAGCTTTCTTT. This chain joins TRBV5-4 and TRBJ1-1, with a weak D call TRBD1 (5 bases). The CDR3 runs 16 residues. V lost 4 bases and J lost 3, with 19 bases in between. In germline, CDR1 is SGHNT, CDR2 YYREEE (reference sequence).

On this clone: This sample includes further DNA sequences coding for the same CDR3. The chain recombines TRBV7-9 with TRBJ1-4; 7 bases line up with TRBD1. CDR3 length: 14 amino acids. CDR1 and CDR2 from the germline V gene are SEHNR and FQNEAQ (reference sequence). Trimming removed 1 base from V and 7 bases from J; junction bases left unmatched: 3. In DNA form, the CDR3 reads TGTGCCAGCAGCTTAGGACAGGGTGGTGAAAAACTGTTTTTT. Amino acids: CASSLGQGGEKLFF.